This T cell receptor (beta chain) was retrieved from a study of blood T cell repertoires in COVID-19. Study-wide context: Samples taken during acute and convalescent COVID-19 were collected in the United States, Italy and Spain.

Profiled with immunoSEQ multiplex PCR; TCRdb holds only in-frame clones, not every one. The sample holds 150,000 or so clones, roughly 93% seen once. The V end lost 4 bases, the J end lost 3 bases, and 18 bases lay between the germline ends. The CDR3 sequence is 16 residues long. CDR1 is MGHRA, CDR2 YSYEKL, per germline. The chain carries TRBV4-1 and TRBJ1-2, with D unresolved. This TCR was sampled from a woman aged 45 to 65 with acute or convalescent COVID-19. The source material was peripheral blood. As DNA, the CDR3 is TGCGCCAGCAGCCGAGGGAAAGCGGCAAAAGACTATGGCTACACCTTC. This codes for CASSRGKAAKDYGYTF.